This T cell receptor beta chain was profiled in a study of cytomegalovirus exposure and HLA in healthy donors. The PCR had 60 Vbeta and 13 Jbeta primers. Clones were sequenced by immunoSEQ multiplex PCR, and TCRdb holds only the in-frame ones, with some missing. The data hold about 200,000 clones, with about 13% observed a single time. Regarding the study as a whole: A later analysis reportedly found that, within productive TCRs, an Asian-associated ancestry cluster had fewer N-insertions than the mean observed across the approximately 600 donors. Earlier analysis found most TCR beta V segments productive about 87% or about 30% of the time. Analysis was carried out at a later point, and it linked a missense DCLRE1C variant to TCR beta V- and J-gene trimming.

Comment on this clone: As yet, its antigen is unknown.

Germline-derived CDR1 and CDR2 are MNHNS and SASEGT. The V and J ends lost 7 bases and 5 bases respectively, with 11 bases between them. The CDR3 spans 12 residues. Nominally healthy donors were sampled, though unrecorded immune exposures were likely. The chain has TRBV6-1 and TRBJ2-5; perhaps TRBD2 as D (6 bases). Sequenced: PBMCs. The clonotype was recovered from a man aged 50-59 years in good health and CMV-seropositive. Here the CDR3 reads CASKAGPETQYF. CDR3 bases: TGTGCCAGCAAGGCGGGACCGGAGACCCAGTACTTC.